This TCR beta chain originates from a study of cytomegalovirus exposure and HLA in healthy donors. This clone was found a few times. The PCR ran on 60 Vbeta and 13 Jbeta primers. Clones were sequenced by immunoSEQ multiplex PCR, and TCRdb holds only the in-frame ones, with some missing. The data contain 100,000 to 150,000 clones, around 78% of them seen just once; the ten biggest clones take up roughly 1.9%. Looked up from germline, CDR1 is SGHNT and CDR2 is YYREEE (reference sequence). J was trimmed by 4 bases and V by 0 bases; bases with no gene match: 6. This CDR3 is 16 amino acids long. V and J are TRBV5-4 and TRBJ2-7, with 11 bases that match TRBD1. Sequencing used PBMCs. The sequence was obtained from a middle-aged woman in good health and CMV-seronegative. CDR3 DNA: TGTGCCAGCAGCTTGGAAACGGACAGGGGGCGGTACGAGCAGTACTTC. Amino acid sequence: CASSLETDRGRYEQYF.